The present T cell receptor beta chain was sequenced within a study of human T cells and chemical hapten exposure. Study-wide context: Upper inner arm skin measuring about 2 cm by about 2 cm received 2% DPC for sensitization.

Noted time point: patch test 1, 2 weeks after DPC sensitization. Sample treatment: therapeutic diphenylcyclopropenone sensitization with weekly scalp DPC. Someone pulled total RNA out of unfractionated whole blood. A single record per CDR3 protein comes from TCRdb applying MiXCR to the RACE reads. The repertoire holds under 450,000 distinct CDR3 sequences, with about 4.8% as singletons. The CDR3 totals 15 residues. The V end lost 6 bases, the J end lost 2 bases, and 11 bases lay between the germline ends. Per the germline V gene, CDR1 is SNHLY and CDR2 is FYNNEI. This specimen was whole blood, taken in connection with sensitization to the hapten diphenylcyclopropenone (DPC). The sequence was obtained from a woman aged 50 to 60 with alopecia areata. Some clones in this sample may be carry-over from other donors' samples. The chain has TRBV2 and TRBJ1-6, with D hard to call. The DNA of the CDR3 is TGTGCCAGCAGGGCTAACCGGGCCTATAATTCACCCCTCCACTTT. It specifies CASRANRAYNSPLHF.